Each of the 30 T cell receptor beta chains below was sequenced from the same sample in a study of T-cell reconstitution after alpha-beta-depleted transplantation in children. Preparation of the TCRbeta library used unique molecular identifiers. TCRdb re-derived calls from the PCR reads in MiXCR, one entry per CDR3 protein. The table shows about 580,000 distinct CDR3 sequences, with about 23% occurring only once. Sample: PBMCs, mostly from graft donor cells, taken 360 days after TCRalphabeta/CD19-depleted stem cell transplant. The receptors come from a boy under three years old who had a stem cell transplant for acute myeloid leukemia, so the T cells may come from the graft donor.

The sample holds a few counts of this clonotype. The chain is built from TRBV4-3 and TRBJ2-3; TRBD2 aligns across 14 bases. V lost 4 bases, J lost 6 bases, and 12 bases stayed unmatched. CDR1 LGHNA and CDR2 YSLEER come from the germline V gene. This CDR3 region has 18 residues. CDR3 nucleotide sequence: TGCGCCAGCAGCCGTACCGGGACTAGCGGGGGCCCTTGGGATACGCAGTATTTT. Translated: CASSRTGTSGGPWDTQYF.

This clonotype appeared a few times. This CDR3 reads CASSFGALAYEQYV. The CDR3 region has the DNA TGTGCCAGCAGTTTCGGGGCATTGGCCTACGAGCAGTACGTC. The chain carries TRBV28 and TRBJ2-7; possibly TRBD1 or TRBD2 for D (5 bases each). This CDR3 has 14 amino acids. Germline V gene lookup returns CDR1 MDHEN and CDR2 SYDVKM. V lost 3 bases to trimming and J lost 2 bases, with 11 bases between them.

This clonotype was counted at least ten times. CDR3 nucleotide sequence: TGCAGTGCTAGAGGGGTGGCTAATGAAAAACTGTTTTTT. Amino acid sequence: CSARGVANEKLFF. This chain uses TRBV20-1 with TRBJ1-4; D unclear. CDR3 length equals 13 residues. The V gene lost 1 base and the J gene lost 3 bases, with 6 bases spanning the gap. Germline CDR1 reads DFQATT; CDR2 reads SNEGSKA (reference sequence).

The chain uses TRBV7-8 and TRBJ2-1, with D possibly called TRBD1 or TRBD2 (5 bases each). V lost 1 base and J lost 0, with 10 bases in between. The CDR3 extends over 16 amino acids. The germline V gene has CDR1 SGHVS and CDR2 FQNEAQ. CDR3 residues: CASSLVGTLSYNEQFF. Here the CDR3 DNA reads TGTGCCAGCAGCTTAGTGGGGACCCTCTCCTACAATGAGCAGTTCTTC.

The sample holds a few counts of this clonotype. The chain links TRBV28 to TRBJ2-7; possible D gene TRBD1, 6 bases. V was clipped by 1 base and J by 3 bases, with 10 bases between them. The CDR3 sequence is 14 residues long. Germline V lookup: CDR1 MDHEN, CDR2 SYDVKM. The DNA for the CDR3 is TGTGCCAGCAGTTTATCCCGGGACAACTACGAGCAGTACGTC. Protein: CASSLSRDNYEQYV.

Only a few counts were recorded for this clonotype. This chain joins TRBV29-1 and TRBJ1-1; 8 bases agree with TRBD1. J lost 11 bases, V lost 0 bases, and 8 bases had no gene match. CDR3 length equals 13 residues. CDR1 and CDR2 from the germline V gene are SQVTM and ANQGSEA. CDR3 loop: CSVEEGVTGAAFF. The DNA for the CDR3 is TGCAGCGTTGAAGAGGGGGTGACAGGGGCTGCTTTCTTT.

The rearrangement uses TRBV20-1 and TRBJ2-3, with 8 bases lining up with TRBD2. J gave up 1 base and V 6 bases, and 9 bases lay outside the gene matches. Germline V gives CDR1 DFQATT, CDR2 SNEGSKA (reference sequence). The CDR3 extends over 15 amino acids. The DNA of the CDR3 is TGCAGTGCAAGGGACTGGCGGGGGGGCACAGATACGCAGTATTTT. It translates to CSARDWRGGTDTQYF.

This chain's CDR3 is CATRGPVLGPGQETQYF. The DNA of the CDR3 is TGTGCCACCAGAGGGCCGGTGTTGGGTCCCGGCCAAGAGACCCAGTACTTC. The V gene is TRBV15, the J gene TRBJ2-5; D not resolved. The CDR3 runs to 17 residues. The germline CDR1 and CDR2 sequences are LNHNV and YYDKDF (reference sequence). Trimming stripped 6 bases from V and 1 base from J, with 21 bases between.

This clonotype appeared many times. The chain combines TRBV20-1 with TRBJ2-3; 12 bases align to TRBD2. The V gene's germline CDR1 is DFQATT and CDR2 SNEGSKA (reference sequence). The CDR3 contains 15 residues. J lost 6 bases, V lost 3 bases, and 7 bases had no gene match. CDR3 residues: CSASPTSGGSDTQYF. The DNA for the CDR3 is TGCAGTGCTAGCCCGACTAGCGGGGGCTCTGATACGCAGTATTTT.

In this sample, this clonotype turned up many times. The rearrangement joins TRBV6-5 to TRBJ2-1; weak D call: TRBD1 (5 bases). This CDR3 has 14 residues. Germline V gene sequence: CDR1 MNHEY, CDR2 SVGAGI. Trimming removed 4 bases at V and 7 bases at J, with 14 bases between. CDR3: CASSLFDSANEQFF. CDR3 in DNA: TGTGCCAGCAGTTTGTTTGACAGCGCGAATGAGCAGTTCTTC.

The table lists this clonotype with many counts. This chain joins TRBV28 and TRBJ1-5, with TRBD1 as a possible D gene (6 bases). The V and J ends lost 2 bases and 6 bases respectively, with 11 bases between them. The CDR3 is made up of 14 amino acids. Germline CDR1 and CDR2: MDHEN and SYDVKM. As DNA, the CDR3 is TGTGCCAGCAGTTTAGTGAGGGACACTCAGCCCCAGCATTTT. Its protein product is CASSLVRDTQPQHF.

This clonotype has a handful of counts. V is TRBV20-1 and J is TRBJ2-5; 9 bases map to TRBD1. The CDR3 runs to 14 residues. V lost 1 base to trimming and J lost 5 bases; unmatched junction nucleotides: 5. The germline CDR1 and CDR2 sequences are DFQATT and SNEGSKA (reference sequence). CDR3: CSARGNRGLETQYF. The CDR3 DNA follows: TGCAGTGCTAGAGGAAACAGGGGGCTGGAGACCCAGTACTTC.

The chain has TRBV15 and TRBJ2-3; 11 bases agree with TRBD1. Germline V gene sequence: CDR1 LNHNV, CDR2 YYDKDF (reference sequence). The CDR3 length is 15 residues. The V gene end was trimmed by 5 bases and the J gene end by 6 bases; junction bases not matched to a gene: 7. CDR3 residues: CATSLGDRGIDTQYF. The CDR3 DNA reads TGTGCCACCAGCCTTGGGGACAGGGGGATTGATACGCAGTATTTT.

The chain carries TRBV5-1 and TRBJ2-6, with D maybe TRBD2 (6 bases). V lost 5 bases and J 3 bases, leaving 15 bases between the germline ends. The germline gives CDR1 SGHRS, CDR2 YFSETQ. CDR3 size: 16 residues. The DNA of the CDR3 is TGCGCCAGCAGGCGGAGGGGAAACGGTGGGGCCAACGTCCTGACTTTC. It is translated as CASRRRGNGGANVLTF. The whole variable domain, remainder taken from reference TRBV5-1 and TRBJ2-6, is KAGVTQTPRYLIKTRGQQVTLSCSPISGHRSVSWYQQTPGQGLQFLFEYFSETQRNKGNFPGRFSGRQFSNSRSEMNVSTLELGDSALYLCASRRRGNGGANVLTFGAGSRLTVL.

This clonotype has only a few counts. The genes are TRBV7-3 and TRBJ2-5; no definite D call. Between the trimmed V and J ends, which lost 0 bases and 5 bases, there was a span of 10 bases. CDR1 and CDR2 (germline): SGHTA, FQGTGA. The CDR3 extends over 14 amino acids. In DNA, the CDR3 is TGTGCCAGCAGCTTAACCGCCGGGTGGGAGACCCAGTACTTC. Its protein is CASSLTAGWETQYF.

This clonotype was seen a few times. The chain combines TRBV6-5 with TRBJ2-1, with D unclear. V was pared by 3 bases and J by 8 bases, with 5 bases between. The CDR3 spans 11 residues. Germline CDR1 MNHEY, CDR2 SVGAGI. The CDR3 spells CASSYGHEQFF. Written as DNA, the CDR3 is TGTGCCAGCAGTTATGGGCATGAGCAGTTCTTC.

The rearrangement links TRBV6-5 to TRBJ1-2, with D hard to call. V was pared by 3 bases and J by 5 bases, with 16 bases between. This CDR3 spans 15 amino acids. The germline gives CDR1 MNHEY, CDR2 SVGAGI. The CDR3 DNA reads TGTGCCAGCAGTTATACATCGAACAAGGAGTATGGCTACACCTTC. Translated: CASSYTSNKEYGYTF.

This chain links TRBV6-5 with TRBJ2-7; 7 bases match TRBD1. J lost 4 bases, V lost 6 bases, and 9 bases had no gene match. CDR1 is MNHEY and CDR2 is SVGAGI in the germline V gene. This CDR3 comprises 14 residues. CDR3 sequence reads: CASRQQGTLYEQYF. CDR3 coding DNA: TGTGCCAGCAGGCAACAGGGGACGTTATACGAGCAGTACTTC.

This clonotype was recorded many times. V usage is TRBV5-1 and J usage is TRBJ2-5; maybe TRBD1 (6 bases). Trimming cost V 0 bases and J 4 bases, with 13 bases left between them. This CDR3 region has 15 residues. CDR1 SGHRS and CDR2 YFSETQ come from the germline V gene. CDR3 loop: CASSLDRAVVETQYF. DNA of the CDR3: TGCGCCAGCAGCTTGGACAGGGCAGTGGTAGAGACCCAGTACTTC.

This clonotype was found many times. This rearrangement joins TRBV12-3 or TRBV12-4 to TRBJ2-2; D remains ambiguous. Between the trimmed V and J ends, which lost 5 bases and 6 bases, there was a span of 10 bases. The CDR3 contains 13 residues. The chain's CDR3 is CASSPSLAGELFF. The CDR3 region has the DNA TGTGCCAGCAGTCCATCTTTGGCCGGGGAGCTGTTTTTT.

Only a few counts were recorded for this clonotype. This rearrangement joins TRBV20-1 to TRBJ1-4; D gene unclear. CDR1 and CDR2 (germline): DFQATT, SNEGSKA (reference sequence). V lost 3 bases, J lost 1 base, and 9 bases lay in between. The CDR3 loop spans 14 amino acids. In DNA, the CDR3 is TGCAGTGCTAGTCCTCTTGGAACTAATGAAAAACTGTTTTTT. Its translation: CSASPLGTNEKLFF.

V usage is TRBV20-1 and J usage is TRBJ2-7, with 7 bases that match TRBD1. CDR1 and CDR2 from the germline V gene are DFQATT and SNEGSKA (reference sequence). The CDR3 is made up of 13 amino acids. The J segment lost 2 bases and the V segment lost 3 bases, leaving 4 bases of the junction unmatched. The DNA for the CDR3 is TGCAGTGCTAGTCTAAGGGGGCCCTACGAGCAGTACGTC. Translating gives CSASLRGPYEQYV.

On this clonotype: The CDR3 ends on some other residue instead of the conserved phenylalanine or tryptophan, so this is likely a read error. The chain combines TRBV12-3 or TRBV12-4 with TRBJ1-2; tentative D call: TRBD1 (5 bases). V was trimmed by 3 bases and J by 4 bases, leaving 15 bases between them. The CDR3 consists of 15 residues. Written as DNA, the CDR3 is TGTGCCAGCAGTTTTGCAGGGTCCCGTCGCTATGGCTACACCCTC. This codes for CASSFAGSRRYGYTL.

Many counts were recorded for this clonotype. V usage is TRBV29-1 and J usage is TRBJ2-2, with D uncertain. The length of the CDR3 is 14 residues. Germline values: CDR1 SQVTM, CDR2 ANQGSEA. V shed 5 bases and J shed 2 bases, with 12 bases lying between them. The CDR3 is CSVLGSRNTGELFF. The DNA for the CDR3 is TGCAGCGTTCTCGGGTCCCGAAACACCGGGGAGCTGTTTTTT.

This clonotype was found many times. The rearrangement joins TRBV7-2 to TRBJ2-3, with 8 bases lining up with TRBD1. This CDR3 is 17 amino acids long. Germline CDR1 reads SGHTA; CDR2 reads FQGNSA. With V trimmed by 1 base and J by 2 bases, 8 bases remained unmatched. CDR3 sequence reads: CASSLGTGTLFTDTQYF. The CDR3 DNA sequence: TGTGCCAGCAGCTTAGGGACAGGGACCCTCTTCACAGATACGCAGTATTTT.

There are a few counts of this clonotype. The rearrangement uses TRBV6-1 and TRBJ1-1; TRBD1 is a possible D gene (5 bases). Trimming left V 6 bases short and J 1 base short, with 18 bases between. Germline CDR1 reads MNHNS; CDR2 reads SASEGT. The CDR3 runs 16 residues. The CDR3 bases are TGTGCCAGCAGCACACGAATAGCCCAGGGGAACACTGAAGCTTTCTTT. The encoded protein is CASSTRIAQGNTEAFF.

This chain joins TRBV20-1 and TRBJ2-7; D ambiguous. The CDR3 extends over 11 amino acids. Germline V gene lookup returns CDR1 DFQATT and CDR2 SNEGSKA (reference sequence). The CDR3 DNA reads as TGCAGCTTGGTCGCCGTGGACGAGCAGTACTTC. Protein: CSLVAVDEQYF.

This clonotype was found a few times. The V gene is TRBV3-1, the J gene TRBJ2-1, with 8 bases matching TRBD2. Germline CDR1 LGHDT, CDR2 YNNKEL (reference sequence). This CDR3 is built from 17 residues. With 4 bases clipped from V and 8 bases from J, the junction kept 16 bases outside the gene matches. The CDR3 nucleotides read TGTGCCAGCAGCCCGGCGGTTTGGAGCGGGGGAAGGGATGAGCAGTTCTTC. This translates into CASSPAVWSGGRDEQFF.

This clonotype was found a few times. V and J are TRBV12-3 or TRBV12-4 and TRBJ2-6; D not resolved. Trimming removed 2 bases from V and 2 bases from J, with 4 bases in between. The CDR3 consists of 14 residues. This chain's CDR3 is CASSLSAGANVLTF. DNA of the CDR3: TGTGCCAGCAGTTTATCGGCTGGGGCCAACGTCCTGACTTTC.

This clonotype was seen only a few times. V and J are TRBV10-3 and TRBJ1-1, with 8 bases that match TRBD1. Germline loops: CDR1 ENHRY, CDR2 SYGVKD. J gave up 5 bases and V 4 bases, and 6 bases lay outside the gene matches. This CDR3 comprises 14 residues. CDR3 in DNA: TGTGCCATCAGTGCGCAGGGGGCGAGTACTGAAGCTTTCTTT. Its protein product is CAISAQGASTEAFF.